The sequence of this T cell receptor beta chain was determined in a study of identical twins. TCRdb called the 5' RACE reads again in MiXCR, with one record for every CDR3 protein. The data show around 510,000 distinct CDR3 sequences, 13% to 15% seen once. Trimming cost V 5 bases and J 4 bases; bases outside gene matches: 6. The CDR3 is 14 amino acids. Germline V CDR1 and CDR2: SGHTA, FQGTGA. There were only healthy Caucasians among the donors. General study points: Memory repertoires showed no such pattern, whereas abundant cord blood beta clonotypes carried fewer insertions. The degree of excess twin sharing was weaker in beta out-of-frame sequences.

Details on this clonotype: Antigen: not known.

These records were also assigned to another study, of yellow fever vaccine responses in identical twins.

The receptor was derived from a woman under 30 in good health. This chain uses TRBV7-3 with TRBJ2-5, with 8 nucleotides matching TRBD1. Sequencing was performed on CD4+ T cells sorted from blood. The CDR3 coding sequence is TGTGCCAGCAGCCTAAGCGGACAGGGAGAGACCCAGTACTTC. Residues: CASSLSGQGETQYF.